This T cell receptor beta chain was found in a study of blood T cell repertoires in COVID-19. Here immunoSEQ multiplex PCR was the method, and the copy in TCRdb shows in-frame clones only, minus some. Of 200,000 to 250,000 clones in the sample, 70% to 85% were seen once. This CDR3 has 18 amino acids. The germline V gene encodes CDR1 LNHDA and CDR2 SQIVND (reference sequence). The V and J ends lost 3 bases and 6 bases, in that order; junction bases with no gene match: 15. The sequenced sample consisted of PBMCs or T cells enriched from blood (not recorded which). The rearrangement joins TRBV19 to TRBJ2-2; TRBD2 matches at 8 bases. The sequence derives from an older woman who had recovered from COVID-19. CDR3 DNA sequence: TGTGCCAGTAGTATTAGACCTCCGGGACTAGTCCTATCCGGGGAGCTGTTTTTT. Its protein is CASSIRPPGLVLSGELFF.